These 27 T cell receptor beta chains were all obtained from the same sample, sequenced in a study of cytomegalovirus exposure and HLA in healthy donors. PCR used 60 Vbeta primers and 13 Jbeta primers. Sequencing used immunoSEQ multiplex PCR; TCRdb keeps in-frame clones, though not all of them. This sample has 100,000 to 150,000 clones, with about 81% found just once. The sequencing input was PBMCs. All receptors derive from a woman between 35 and 50 years old in good health and CMV-seropositive.

This chain uses TRBV6-5 with TRBJ2-5, with TRBD1 identical over 9 bases. The DNA end lines up better with TRBJ2-7; the J call may be wrong. The CDR3 runs 15 residues. Germline CDR1 reads MNHEY; CDR2 reads SVGAGI. The CDR3 DNA reads as TGTGCCAGCAGCCTCCGGGACAGGGCGCTCTACGAGCAGTACTTC. This sequence encodes CASSLRDRALYEQYF.

The CDR3 protein is CASSYSSSTYEQYF. CDR3 bases: TGTGCCAGCAGTTACTCGAGCTCCACCTACGAGCAGTACTTC. The gene calls are TRBV6-5 and TRBJ2-7; D remains unclear. CDR3 length: 14 amino acids. Per germline, CDR1 MNHEY and CDR2 SVGAGI. Deletions cut 0 bases from V and 2 bases from J, with 8 bases between.

The rearrangement links TRBV15 to TRBJ2-1; TRBD2 matches at 8 bases. V lost 4 bases and J lost 2; bases outside the gene matches: 7. Germline loops: CDR1 LNHNV, CDR2 YYDKDF (reference sequence). CDR3 length: 16 residues. The CDR3: CATSKGHGGAYNEQFF. The CDR3 bases are TGTGCCACCAGCAAAGGGCACGGGGGGGCCTACAATGAGCAGTTCTTC.

The chain is built from TRBV5-4 and TRBJ2-2; TRBD2 matches 11 bases. CDR1 is SGHNT and CDR2 is YYREEE in the germline V gene (reference sequence). The CDR3 is made up of 17 amino acids. Unmatched junction bases numbered 5, after V lost 0 bases and J lost 4 bases. This CDR3 is CASSLAGLAGGTGELFF. CDR3 bases: TGTGCCAGCAGCTTGGCCGGTCTAGCGGGGGGCACCGGGGAGCTGTTTTTT.

The chain uses TRBV19 and TRBJ2-5; perhaps TRBD1 as D (6 bases). With 5 bases removed from V and 2 bases from J, the gap between germline ends came to 15 bases. Germline CDR1 LNHDA, CDR2 SQIVND (reference sequence). This CDR3 spans 15 amino acids. CDR3 residues: CASSPRRTDQETQYF. CDR3 bases: TGTGCCAGTAGTCCCCGCCGGACAGATCAAGAGACCCAGTACTTC.

Comment on this clone: Mismatch with germline at one junction end may stem from a read error. V is TRBV5-6 and J is TRBJ2-3; 9 positions match TRBD2. The CDR3 covers 12 residues. Germline-derived CDR1 and CDR2 are SGHDT and YYEEEE. The CDR3 nucleotides read TGTGCCAGCGGGACTAGCATAGATACGCAGTATTTT. Amino acid sequence: CASGTSIDTQYF.

The chain recombines TRBV9 with TRBJ1-1, with D maybe TRBD1 (5 bases). The V end was cut by 2 bases, the J end by 5 bases, with 16 bases between. In germline, CDR1 is SGDLS, CDR2 YYNGEE. The CDR3 totals 15 residues. The CDR3: CASSVGADSGTEAFF. CDR3 sequence (DNA): TGTGCCAGCAGCGTTGGGGCAGACTCCGGGACTGAAGCTTTCTTT.

V usage is TRBV7-9 and J usage is TRBJ2-7, with TRBD2 identical over 12 bases. The CDR3 has 15 amino acids. CDR1 SEHNR and CDR2 FQNEAQ come from the germline V gene (reference sequence). Losses at the gene ends were 1 base for V and 7 bases for J; bases not matched to a gene: 5. Here the CDR3 reads CASSLGVGLAGEQYF. The CDR3 nucleotides are TGTGCCAGCAGCTTAGGGGTCGGACTAGCGGGAGAGCAGTACTTC. The whole variable domain, remainder taken from reference TRBV7-9 and TRBJ2-7, is DTGVSQNPRHKITKRGQNVTFRCDPISEHNRLYWYRQTLGQGPEFLTYFQNEAQLEKSRLLSDRFSAERPKGSFSTLEIQRTEQGDSAMYLCASSLGVGLAGEQYFGPGTRLTVT.

This clone appeared a single time. The V and J genes are TRBV20-1 and TRBJ2-3; possibly TRBD1 for D (5 bases). The germline V and J ends were trimmed by 5 bases and 7 bases, with 10 bases remaining between them. The CDR3 consists of 11 residues. Germline loops: CDR1 DFQATT, CDR2 SNEGSKA (reference sequence). CDR3 nucleotide sequence: TGCAGTGCTGGGGCTTTCAATACGCAGTATTTT. Its protein is CSAGAFNTQYF.

V usage is TRBV9 and J usage is TRBJ1-3; 11 bases match TRBD1. The V and J ends lost 4 bases and 4 bases, in that order; junction bases with no gene match: 7. The CDR3 runs to 16 residues. Germline V gene data show CDR1 as SGDLS and CDR2 as YYNGEE. The CDR3 DNA sequence: TGTGCCAGCAGCTCCCGGACAGGGGGCGTCGGAAACACCATATATTTT. This translates into CASSSRTGGVGNTIYF. The full variable domain, completed using reference TRBV9 and TRBJ1-3, is DSGVTQTPKHLITATGQRVTLRCSPRSGDLSVYWYQQSLDQGLQFLIQYYNGEERAKGNILERFSAQQFPDLHSELNLSSLELGDSALYFCASSSRTGGVGNTIYFGEGSWLTVV.

V usage is TRBV19 and J usage is TRBJ2-3, with D possibly TRBD2 on 6 matching bases. V gave up 4 bases and J gave up 1 base, with 12 bases separating them. CDR3 length: 15 amino acids. Germline values: CDR1 LNHDA, CDR2 SQIVND (reference sequence). For the CDR3, the DNA is TGTGCCAGTAGTACATCCGGAGGGGGCACAGATACGCAGTATTTT. It encodes CASSTSGGGTDTQYF.

The chain couples TRBV27 to TRBJ2-7; D gene uncertain. Trimming removed 2 bases at V and 2 bases at J, with 7 bases between. Germline V gene data show CDR1 as MNHEY and CDR2 as SMNVEV (reference sequence). The CDR3 is made up of 13 amino acids. Here the CDR3 reads CASSLAYPYEQYF. In DNA, the CDR3 is TGTGCCAGCAGTTTAGCCTATCCCTACGAGCAGTACTTC.

This clone was detected only once. V and J are TRBV7-2 and TRBJ2-7; D remains unclear. Trimming took off 1 base at V and 0 bases at J, with 16 bases between the two ends. This CDR3 contains 17 residues. CDR1 and CDR2 (germline): SGHTA, FQGNSA. CDR3 coding DNA: TGTGCCAGCAGCTTAGGCCGCGGTCGGCCAGACTCCTACGAGCAGTACTTC. This codes for CASSLGRGRPDSYEQYF.

The rearrangement uses TRBV9 and TRBJ1-6, with TRBD1 matching over 7 bases. CDR1 is SGDLS and CDR2 is YYNGEE in the germline V gene. The CDR3 is 16 residues long. Unmatched junction bases numbered 11, after V lost 4 bases and J lost 7 bases. The CDR3 bases are TGTGCCAGCAGCCCAGGGGTAGGACAGGCAAATTCACCCCTCCACTTT. Translation gives CASSPGVGQANSPLHF.

The chain couples TRBV2 to TRBJ2-7; 8 nucleotides agree with TRBD2. The CDR3 runs 14 residues. J gave up 1 base and V 7 bases, and 6 bases lay outside the gene matches. Per germline, CDR1 SNHLY and CDR2 FYNNEI. The CDR3 loop is CASKGAGASYEQYF. The CDR3 bases are TGTGCCAGCAAGGGAGCGGGAGCTTCCTACGAGCAGTACTTC.

The table lists this clone with a few counts. This chain connects TRBV5-1 to TRBJ2-7, with 7 bases matching TRBD2. This CDR3 contains 15 residues. The J segment lost 3 bases and the V segment lost 1 base, leaving 7 bases of the junction unmatched. Germline CDR1 SGHRS, CDR2 YFSETQ. As DNA, the CDR3 is TGCGCCAGCAGCTTGAGGGCTAGCGGAGGCTACGAGCAGTACTTC. This sequence encodes CASSLRASGGYEQYF.

This clone was found a few times. The chain combines TRBV5-6 with TRBJ1-2; TRBD1 aligns across 7 bases. There are 13 residues in the CDR3. Trimming at V came to 5 bases and at J to 5 bases, leaving 6 bases not matched to a gene. The germline CDR1 and CDR2 sequences are SGHDT and YYEEEE. The CDR3 spells CASSSGTAYGYTF. The CDR3, as DNA: TGTGCCAGCAGTTCCGGGACAGCTTATGGCTACACCTTC.

The chain employs TRBV10-1 and TRBJ2-5; possible D gene TRBD1, 6 bases. Germline-derived CDR1 and CDR2 are WNHNN and SYGVQD (reference sequence). There are 15 residues in the CDR3. Trimming took off 8 bases at V and 1 base at J, with 17 bases between the two ends. The CDR3 loop reads CASSASGTTQETQYF. As DNA, the CDR3 is TGCGCCAGCTCCGCATCCGGGACAACCCAAGAGACCCAGTACTTC.

This clone was seen only a few times. This chain connects TRBV7-9 to TRBJ2-7; 10 positions match TRBD2. The V gene end was trimmed by 4 bases and the J gene end by 2 bases; junction bases not matched to a gene: 8. The CDR3 runs to 16 residues. Germline CDR1 and CDR2: SEHNR and FQNEAQ (reference sequence). As DNA, the CDR3 is TGTGCCAGCAGCTCCGCATTAGCGGGAGGAACCTACGAGCAGTACTTC. The encoded protein is CASSSALAGGTYEQYF.

J is TRBJ1-2 and V is TRBV5-1; 7 bases are shared with TRBD1. Germline V lookup: CDR1 SGHRS, CDR2 YFSETQ. The CDR3 is 14 residues long. Trimming removed 0 bases from V and 2 bases from J; junction bases left unmatched: 1. CDR3 sequence reads: CASSLVGQNYGYTF. The CDR3 DNA follows: TGCGCCAGCAGCTTGGTGGGACAGAACTATGGCTACACCTTC.

This clone was recorded only once. The chain has TRBV7-2 and TRBJ1-3, with 7 nucleotides matching TRBD1. Unmatched junction bases numbered 3, after V lost 3 bases and J lost 4 bases. From germline, CDR1 is SGHTA and CDR2 FQGNSA. This CDR3 spans 14 amino acids. The CDR3 nucleotides read TGTGCCAGCAGCTTCACAGGGGTCGGAAACACCATATATTTT. Protein: CASSFTGVGNTIYF.

This chain joins TRBV7-3 and TRBJ2-1; perhaps TRBD2 as D (5 bases). The V and J ends lost 5 bases and 0 bases respectively, with 14 bases between them. This CDR3 has 16 amino acids. The germline CDR1 and CDR2 sequences are SGHTA and FQGTGA. In nucleotides, the CDR3 is TGTGCCAGCAGCCTTACTAGGGAAAGCTCCTACAATGAGCAGTTCTTC. It is translated as CASSLTRESSYNEQFF.

The rearrangement joins TRBV28 to TRBJ2-3; 9 positions agree with TRBD1. Germline values: CDR1 MDHEN, CDR2 SYDVKM. The CDR3 covers 17 residues. The V segment lost 6 bases and the J segment 1 base; nucleotides outside the gene matches: 11. Written as DNA, the CDR3 is TGTGCCAGCAGCGCCCCGGCGACAGGGGGACGCACAGATACGCAGTATTTT. It is translated as CASSAPATGGRTDTQYF.

As DNA, the CDR3 is TGTGCCATCCCTGGGCGGGGGTCCTACGAGCAGTACTTC. Translated: CAIPGRGSYEQYF. The chain is built from TRBV2 and TRBJ2-7; 7 nucleotides agree with TRBD2. J lost 1 base, V lost 10 bases, and 7 bases had no gene match. Germline V CDR1 and CDR2: SNHLY, FYNNEI. This CDR3 contains 13 residues. Variable domain in full (rest from reference TRBV2 and TRBJ2-7): EPEVTQTPSHQVTQMGQEVILRCVPISNHLYFYWYRQILGQKVEFLVSFYNNEISEKSEIFDDQFSVERPDGSNFTLKIRSTKLEDSAMYFCAIPGRGSYEQYFGPGTRLTVT.

J is TRBJ1-2 and V is TRBV6-1; TRBD1 agrees at 12 bases. Germline CDR1 is MNHNS and CDR2 is SASEGT. CDR3 length equals 12 residues. V lost 10 bases to trimming and J lost 7 bases; unmatched junction nucleotides: 4. CDR3 bases: TGTGCCAACTGGGACAGGGGGCTTGGCTACACCTTC. It yields the protein CANWDRGLGYTF.

V gene TRBV9 combines with J gene TRBJ2-3; TRBD2 matches at 14 bases. This CDR3 is 15 amino acids long. The germline V gene has CDR1 SGDLS and CDR2 YYNGEE. Trimming cost V 3 bases and J 8 bases; bases outside gene matches: 5. The CDR3 region has the DNA TGTGCCAGCAGCGGACTAGCGGGGGGGCAGGGTACGCAGTATTTT. Its protein is CASSGLAGGQGTQYF. The full variable domain, its missing parts supplied by reference TRBV9 and TRBJ2-3, is DSGVTQTPKHLITATGQRVTLRCSPRSGDLSVYWYQQSLDQGLQFLIQYYNGEERAKGNILERFSAQQFPDLHSELNLSSLELGDSALYFCASSGLAGGQGTQYFGPGTRLTVL.

The chain links TRBV6-4 to TRBJ1-1; possibly TRBD1 for D (6 bases). V lost 5 bases and J 0 bases, leaving 13 bases between the germline ends. Germline V gene data show CDR1 as MRHNA and CDR2 as SNTAGT. The CDR3 contains 15 residues. The CDR3 loop reads CASSKYRDMNTEAFF. The CDR3 DNA reads as TGTGCCAGCAGTAAGTACAGGGATATGAACACTGAAGCTTTCTTT.